These T cell receptor beta chains were read from a single sample in a study of graft-versus-host responses after intestinal transplantation. TCRdb's copy holds only in-frame clones and misses some; the assay was immunoSEQ multiplex PCR. This repertoire shows thousands of clones, 92% found once; its top ten account for around 1.5%. The specimen comprised PBMCs, sampled 30 to 31 days after intestinal transplant. The receptors were gathered from a human patient who received an intestinal transplant, so some T cells may come from the graft donor. The CDR3 runs from the conserved cysteine through the conserved F or W. D genes are given only for firm matches. Some rows have no size entry. The others give once, few or many, or a class for an expanded clone.

j_call,clone_size,v_call,d_call,cdr3_nt,cdr3_aa
TRBJ1-2,once,TRBV25-1,NA,TGTGCCAGCACCCCGGGCCTAGCTAACTATGGCTACACCTTC,CASTPGLANYGYTF
TRBJ2-5,once,TRBV4-1,NA,TGCGCCAGCAGCAAACTAGCCTCTAAAGAGACCCAGTACTTC,CASSKLASKETQYF
TRBJ2-3,NA,TRBV14,NA,TGTGCCAGCAGCCAAGGGACTATCGCGCAGTATTTT,CASSQGTIAQYF
TRBJ1-3,once,TRBV7-9,NA,TGTGCCAGCAGCTTAGAGACGGGGGGCTCTGGAAACACCATATATTTT,CASSLETGGSGNTIYF
TRBJ1-2,NA,TRBV7-9,NA,TGTGCCAGCAGCTCTTCTAGGTCGGAGTATGGCTACACCTTC,CASSSSRSEYGYTF
TRBJ2-2,NA,TRBV7-6,TRBD1,TGTGCCAGCAGCTTTGACCCGGGACAGGTCGCGAACACCGGGGAGCTGTTTTTT,CASSFDPGQVANTGELFF
TRBJ1-5,NA,TRBV2,NA,TGTGCCAGCAGTGCAATTCCCACGGATAATCAGCCCCAGCATTTT,CASSAIPTDNQPQHF
TRBJ2-3,NA,TRBV27,NA,TGTGCCAGCAGTCCGCAGGACTACCCCGGGCAAGCAGATACGCAGTATTTT,CASSPQDYPGQADTQYF
TRBJ1-4,NA,TRBV18,NA,TGTGCCAGCTCACCACATAGCCGCCAGATTAATGAAAAACTGTTTTTT,CASSPHSRQINEKLFF
TRBJ2-1,NA,TRBV4-2,TRBD2,TGTGCCAGCAGCCAAGTCGTAGCGGGGGGGCCAGATGAGCAGTTCTTC,CASSQVVAGGPDEQFF
TRBJ1-2,NA,TRBV4-1,TRBD1,TGCGCCAGCAGCCAATTTTCGGACAGGGCATCTAACTATGGCTACACCTTC,CASSQFSDRASNYGYTF
TRBJ2-7,few,TRBV4-1,NA,TGCGCCAGCAGCCAAGGTGGGGGGACCGAGCAGTACTTC,CASSQGGGTEQYF
TRBJ1-4,NA,TRBV2,NA,TGTGCCAGCAGTGAAGCCCACAGGGTGGATGAAAAACTGTTTTTT,CASSEAHRVDEKLFF
TRBJ2-7,NA,TRBV4-2,NA,TGTGCCAGCAGCCAAGCAGGGGACTACGAGCAGTACTTC,CASSQAGDYEQYF
TRBJ1-1,NA,TRBV29-1,NA,TGCAGCGACGGACAGAACACTGAAGCTTTCTTT,CSDGQNTEAFF
TRBJ1-5,NA,TRBV2,NA,TGTGCCAGCAGGGGCAGAGTATATCAGCCCCAGCATTTT,CASRGRVYQPQHF
TRBJ1-5,NA,TRBV27,NA,TGTGCCAGCAGTTTAACTGGCGATCAGCCCCAGCATTTT,CASSLTGDQPQHF
TRBJ1-2,once,TRBV9,TRBD1,TGTGCCAGCAGCCCCAACAGGGGACTCCTCTATGGCTACACCTTC,CASSPNRGLLYGYTF
TRBJ2-1,NA,TRBV2,TRBD2,TGTGCCAGCAGTGAGCCGAAAGGACTAGCGGGGGCCCCATACAATGAGCAGTTCTTC,CASSEPKGLAGAPYNEQFF
TRBJ2-7,NA,TRBV15,NA,TGTGCCACCAGCAGAGATCTTGGGGTAAACGAGCAGTACTTC,CATSRDLGVNEQYF
TRBJ2-5,NA,TRBV9,NA,TGTGCCAGCAGCGTATCCGGGGCCCCGGGACCTCAAGAGACCCAGTACTTC,CASSVSGAPGPQETQYF
TRBJ2-7,few,TRBV7-8,TRBD2,TGTGCCAGCAGCTTAGGCACGGGGGGCGAGCAGTACTTC,CASSLGTGGEQYF
TRBJ2-7,NA,TRBV7-1,NA,TGTGCCAGCAGCTTTACGTCCTACGAGCAGTACTTC,CASSFTSYEQYF
TRBJ2-1,NA,TRBV4-1,NA,TGCGCCAGCAGCCAAGGGGGCGGAGTGGTTGAGCAGTTCTTC,CASSQGGGVVEQFF
TRBJ2-7,NA,TRBV7-9,NA,TGTGCCAGCAAGCCGCTCTACGAGCAGTACTTC,CASKPLYEQYF
TRBJ2-2,NA,TRBV25-1,NA,TGTGCCAGCAGTGAATCGGGACAACGCTATTCTAACACCGGGGAGCTGTTTTTT,CASSESGQRYSNTGELFF
TRBJ2-2,NA,TRBV7-2,NA,TGTGCCAGCAGCTTAGAAGGGTATGACACCGGGGAGCTGTTTTTT,CASSLEGYDTGELFF